This T cell receptor beta chain was captured by sequencing in a study of cytomegalovirus exposure and HLA in healthy donors. Study observations and caveats: High sensitivity and specificity were reportedly achieved when the classifier diagnosed cytomegalovirus status. Indistinguishable V segments such as TRBV6-2 and TRBV6-3 were excluded.

The PCR used 60 Vbeta and 13 Jbeta primers. Sequenced by immunoSEQ multiplex PCR; TCRdb stores in-frame clones only, minus some. The sample contains roughly 200,000 clones, around 80% of which appear only once. At sampling all donors were nominally healthy, likely with unrecorded immune exposures. Of note for this clone: The antigen remains undetermined.

CDR3 length: 15 residues. Trimming took 5 bases from V and 3 from J, leaving 16 bases between them. From germline, CDR1 is MNHNS and CDR2 SASEGT. The sequencing sample was made of PBMCs. The chain combines TRBV6-1 with TRBJ1-2; tentative D call: TRBD1 (6 bases). The source is a man between 35 and 55 years old in good health and CMV-seropositive. In DNA form, the CDR3 reads TGTGCCAGCAGTACGGACAGCGGAGGAGACTATGGCTACACCTTC. It codes for CASSTDSGGDYGYTF.